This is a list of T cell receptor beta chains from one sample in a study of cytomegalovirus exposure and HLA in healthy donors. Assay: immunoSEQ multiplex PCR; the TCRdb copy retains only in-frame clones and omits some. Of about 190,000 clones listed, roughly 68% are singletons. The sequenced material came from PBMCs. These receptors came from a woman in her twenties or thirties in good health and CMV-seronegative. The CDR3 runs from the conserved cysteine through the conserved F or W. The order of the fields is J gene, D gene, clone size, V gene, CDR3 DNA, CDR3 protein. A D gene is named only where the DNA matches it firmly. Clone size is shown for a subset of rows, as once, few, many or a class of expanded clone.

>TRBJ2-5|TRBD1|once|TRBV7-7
TGTGCTAGCAGCTTAGGAACCTTCCGAACCGGGACAGACGAAGAGACCCAGTACTTC
CASSLGTFRTGTDEETQYF
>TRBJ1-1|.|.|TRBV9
TGTGCCAGCAGCGGGGTCTATGGTCGGGGCACTGAAGCTTTCTTT
CASSGVYGRGTEAFF
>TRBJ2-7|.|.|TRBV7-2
TGTGCCAGCAGGGGTCCCGGGGAGCCGTACGAGCAGTACTTC
CASRGPGEPYEQYF
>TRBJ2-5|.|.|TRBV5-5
TGTGCCAGCATCACAGGGAATGTTCAAGAGACCCAGTACTTC
CASITGNVQETQYF
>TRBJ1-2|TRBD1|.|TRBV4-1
TGCGCCAGCGCAGAGACCCGGGACAGCATATTCTACACCTTC
CASAETRDSIFYTF
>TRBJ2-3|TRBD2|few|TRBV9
TGTGCCAGCAGCCCAACCCCGGGGCGGGGGAGCACAGATACGCAGTATTTT
CASSPTPGRGSTDTQYF
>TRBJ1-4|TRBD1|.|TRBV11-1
TGTGCCAGCAGCTTCGGACAGGGAAATGGTGAAAAACTGTTTTTT
CASSFGQGNGEKLFF
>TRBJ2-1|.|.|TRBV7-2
TGTGCCAGCAGCTTATATCGGGGGGCCTTGGATGAGCAGTTCTTC
CASSLYRGALDEQFF
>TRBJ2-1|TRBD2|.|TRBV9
TGTGCCAGCAGCGATTTAGCGGGCTCCTACAATGAGCAGTTCTTC
CASSDLAGSYNEQFF
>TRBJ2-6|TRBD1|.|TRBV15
TGTGCCACCAGCAGAGATTGGGGGACAGGGGGGGCCAACGTCCTGACTTTC
CATSRDWGTGGANVLTF
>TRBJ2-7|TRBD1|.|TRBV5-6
TGTGCCAGCAGCTTTTCCTCGGGACAGGCCCTCTACGAGCAGTACTTC
CASSFSSGQALYEQYF
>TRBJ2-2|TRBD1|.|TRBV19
TGTGCCAGTACTATAAGGACAGGGGGCACCGGGGAGCTGTTTTTT
CASTIRTGGTGELFF
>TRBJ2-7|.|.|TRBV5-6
TGTGCCAGCACCCCGTTGGGGCAGTCCTACGAGCAGTACTTC
CASTPLGQSYEQYF
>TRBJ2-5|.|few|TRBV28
TGTGCCAGCAGTTTGGGGGTAAAACTAGCACTTAGGCAAGAGACCCAGTACTTC
CASSLGVKLALRQETQYF
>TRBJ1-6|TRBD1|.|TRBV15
TGTGCCACCAATAGCGCCAGGGGGCATAATTCACCCCTCCACTTT
CATNSARGHNSPLHF
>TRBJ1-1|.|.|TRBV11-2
TGTGCCAGCAGCCCCACCGCGGCGATGAACACTGAAGCTTTCTTT
CASSPTAAMNTEAFF
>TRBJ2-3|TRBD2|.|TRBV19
TGTGCCAGTAGTATAACGGGGACTAGCGCAGATACGCAGTATTTT
CASSITGTSADTQYF
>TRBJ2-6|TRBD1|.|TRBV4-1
TGCGCCAGCAGCCAAGCAGGGGGCTCTGGGGCCAACGTCCTGACTTTC
CASSQAGGSGANVLTF
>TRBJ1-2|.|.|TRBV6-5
TGTGCCAGCAGTTACTCGGGGACTTATGGCTACACCTTC
CASSYSGTYGYTF
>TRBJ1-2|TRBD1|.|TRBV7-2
TGTGCCAGCAGCCCCCGGGACAGGGTAGTTGGCTACACCTTC
CASSPRDRVVGYTF
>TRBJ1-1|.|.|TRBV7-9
TGTTCCAGCAGCCCCGGTAGAACAGGGTTGAGCACTGAAGCTTTCTTT
CSSSPGRTGLSTEAFF
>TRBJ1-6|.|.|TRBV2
TGTGCCAGCAGCCAGGACAGCCGTAATTCACCCCTCCACTTT
CASSQDSRNSPLHF
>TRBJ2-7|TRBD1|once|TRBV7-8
TGTGCCAGCAGCGCAGGGACAGTGAACTCCTACGAGCAGTACTTC
CASSAGTVNSYEQYF
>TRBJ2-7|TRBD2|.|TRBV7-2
TGTGCCAGCAGCCGCCGACTAGCGGGAGGATCCTACGAGCAGTACTTC
CASSRRLAGGSYEQYF
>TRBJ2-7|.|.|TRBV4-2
TGTGCCAGCAGCCCTTCAGGGCTCTCCTACGAGCAGTACTTC
CASSPSGLSYEQYF